The 24 T cell receptor beta chains in this list originate from one sample, sequenced in a study of blood T cell repertoires in COVID-19. Libraries were prepared by immunoSEQ multiplex PCR; TCRdb keeps only in-frame clonotypes and omits some of them. This sample has tens of thousands of clones, with 70% to 90% found just once. The sample comprised peripheral blood. These receptors came from a human donor in a cohort sampled during active COVID-19.

The rearrangement joins TRBV5-4 to TRBJ2-2, with 15 bases fitting TRBD2. Trimming removed 4 bases from V and 5 bases from J; junction bases left unmatched: 9. Germline V gives CDR1 SGHNT, CDR2 YYREEE (reference sequence). The CDR3 loop spans 18 amino acids. For the CDR3, the DNA is TGTGCCAGCAGCCCTCCTGGACTAGCGGGAGGGGAAACCGGGGAGCTGTTTTTT. Encoded protein: CASSPPGLAGGETGELFF. Full variable domain (outside the CDR3, taken from reference TRBV5-4 and TRBJ2-2): ETGVTQSPTHLIKTRGQQVTLRCSSQSGHNTVSWYQQALGQGPQFIFQYYREEENGRGNFPPRFSGLQFPNYSSELNVNALELDDSALYLCASSPPGLAGGETGELFFGEGSRLTVL.

The CDR3 bases are TGTGCCAGCCGCCCCTTCGGGGTGTTGTCCTATAATTCACCCCTCCACTTT. Protein: CASRPFGVLSYNSPLHF. The chain combines TRBV7-9 with TRBJ1-6; D unclear. Germline V lookup: CDR1 SEHNR, CDR2 FQNEAQ (reference sequence). The CDR3 has 17 amino acids. Trimming removed 8 bases at V and 1 base at J, with 18 bases between.

This chain joins TRBV7-8 and TRBJ1-1, with 8 bases fitting TRBD1. Unmatched junction bases numbered 9, after V lost 5 bases and J lost 4 bases. CDR3 length: 15 amino acids. CDR1 is SGHVS, CDR2 FQNEAQ, per germline. CDR3 sequence: CASSPNTGGSTEAFF. For the CDR3, the DNA is TGTGCCAGCAGCCCTAACACAGGGGGGAGCACTGAAGCTTTCTTT.

V usage is TRBV9 and J usage is TRBJ2-5, with 7 bases aligning to TRBD2. The V segment lost 4 bases and the J segment 4 bases; nucleotides outside the gene matches: 10. The CDR3 covers 15 residues. CDR1 and CDR2 (germline): SGDLS, YYNGEE. CDR3 region: CASSPLASGRETQYF. The CDR3 nucleotides read TGTGCCAGCAGCCCACTCGCTAGCGGTAGAGAGACCCAGTACTTC.

This rearrangement joins TRBV5-4 to TRBJ2-3; 8 bases match TRBD1. The V gene end was trimmed by 7 bases and the J gene end by 3 bases; junction bases not matched to a gene: 7. CDR1 and CDR2 (germline): SGHNT, YYREEE (reference sequence). This CDR3 contains 14 residues. The DNA for the CDR3 is TGTGCCAGCTCGGTCCGACAGGGGACAGATACGCAGTATTTT. This codes for CASSVRQGTDTQYF.

The chain couples TRBV2 to TRBJ2-1, with a tentative D call TRBD2 (5 bases). The CDR3 loop spans 15 amino acids. CDR1 is SNHLY, CDR2 FYNNEI, per germline. V was shortened by 3 bases and J by 1 base, with 10 bases between the two germline ends. The CDR3 DNA reads as TGTGCCAGCAGTGACCTTGGGAGTTCCTACAATGAGCAGTTCTTC. Its protein product is CASSDLGSSYNEQFF.

The CDR3 reads CASTDRTRGYTF. CDR3 sequence (DNA): TGTGCCAGTACCGACCGGACACGAGGCTACACCTTC. The chain uses TRBV19 and TRBJ1-2, with D tentatively TRBD1 (5 bases). Trimming left V 7 bases short and J 8 bases short, with 14 bases between. Germline CDR1 reads LNHDA; CDR2 reads SQIVND (reference sequence). The CDR3 consists of 12 residues.

The chain combines TRBV6-6 with TRBJ1-3; no clear D gene. The CDR3 spans 16 residues. The V and J ends lost 2 bases and 5 bases respectively, with 16 bases between them. The germline V gene encodes CDR1 MNHNY and CDR2 SVGAGI (reference sequence). The CDR3 sequence is CASSYDSAYSRNTIYF. CDR3 sequence (DNA): TGTGCCAGCAGTTACGACTCGGCCTACTCAAGAAACACCATATATTTT.

The genes are TRBV6-6 and TRBJ1-3; no clear D gene. V gave up 6 bases and J gave up 2 bases, with 11 bases separating them. The V gene's germline CDR1 is MNHNY and CDR2 SVGAGI (reference sequence). This CDR3 has 14 amino acids. CDR3 coding DNA: TGTGCCAGCAGGTCCAACGGGGCTGGAAACACCATATATTTT. Protein product: CASRSNGAGNTIYF.

This sequence joins TRBV21-1 and TRBJ2-7; the tabulated D call, TRBD1, remains unverified against the DNA. TRBV21-1 counts as a pseudogene. This CDR3 spans 20 amino acids. CDR3 residues: CASSKAQLFGQGDPFREQYF. The CDR3 DNA reads TGTGCCAGCAGCAAAGCGCAATTGTTCGGACAGGGGGACCCTTTTCGCGAGCAGTACTTC.

This rearrangement joins TRBV6-5 to TRBJ2-3; possibly TRBD2 for D (6 bases). Germline CDR1 MNHEY, CDR2 SVGAGI. V was cut by 0 bases and J by 2 bases, with 9 bases left in between. This CDR3 comprises 15 residues. CDR3 in DNA: TGTGCCAGCAGTTACTCGGGGGGAATCACAGATACGCAGTATTTT. Amino acid sequence: CASSYSGGITDTQYF.

The chain joins TRBV5-1 to TRBJ2-1; possible D gene TRBD2, 6 bases. The V gene lost 3 bases and the J gene lost 4 bases, with 14 bases spanning the gap. Germline assignment: CDR1 SGHRS and CDR2 YFSETQ. CDR3 length: 15 residues. The CDR3 loop is CASSSIADSYNEQFF. CDR3 nucleotide sequence: TGCGCCAGCAGCTCAATAGCGGATTCTTACAATGAGCAGTTCTTC.

This clone was observed a single time. The gene calls are TRBV19 and TRBJ2-7; 8 bases match TRBD2. Germline lookup yields CDR1 LNHDA and CDR2 SQIVND (reference sequence). V was clipped by 5 bases and J by 4 bases; unmatched bases: 7. This CDR3 is built from 14 residues. CDR3 bases: TGTGCCAGTAGTCCGAGCGGGAGTGCGTACGAGCAGTACTTC. Amino acid sequence: CASSPSGSAYEQYF.

The chain recombines TRBV6-5 with TRBJ2-2; D is unclear. The germline CDR1 and CDR2 sequences are MNHEY and SVGAGI. This CDR3 has 15 amino acids. Trimming took 0 bases from V and 4 from J, leaving 9 bases between them. The CDR3 DNA is TGTGCCAGCAGTTACTCCCGGAGCTCCACCGGGGAGCTGTTTTTT. This codes for CASSYSRSSTGELFF.

The chain's CDR3 is CASSFRGVGYTF. The CDR3 DNA is TGTGCCAGCAGTTTTCGGGGGGTTGGCTACACCTTC. The chain recombines TRBV12-3 or TRBV12-4 with TRBJ1-2; a weak D match, TRBD1 (5 bases). The CDR3 spans 12 residues. Trimming stripped 3 bases from V and 7 bases from J, with 9 bases between.

J is TRBJ2-5 and V is TRBV6-5; 10 bases agree with TRBD1. The junction had 7 bases not matched to a gene; V was cut back by 7 bases and J by 5 bases. The CDR3 loop spans 14 amino acids. Germline CDR1 and CDR2: MNHEY and SVGAGI. The CDR3 DNA reads as TGTGCCAGCACGACAGGGGGCGGAGAGGAGACCCAGTACTTC. Its translation is CASTTGGGEETQYF.

The chain couples TRBV19 to TRBJ2-7, with TRBD2 matching over 10 bases. Per germline, CDR1 LNHDA and CDR2 SQIVND (reference sequence). Losses at the gene ends were 7 bases for V and 2 bases for J; bases not matched to a gene: 11. The CDR3 extends over 16 amino acids. This CDR3 reads CASNSVGTSDTYEQYF. The CDR3, as DNA: TGTGCCAGTAACTCTGTTGGGACTAGCGACACCTACGAGCAGTACTTC.

J is TRBJ2-2 and V is TRBV7-9, with 9 positions matching TRBD2. Per germline, CDR1 SEHNR and CDR2 FQNEAQ (reference sequence). V lost 5 bases and J lost 5; bases outside the gene matches: 12. The CDR3 loop spans 17 amino acids. The chain's CDR3 is CASSPQGAGGMTGELFF. The CDR3 region has the DNA TGTGCCAGCAGCCCCCAGGGAGCGGGAGGAATGACCGGGGAGCTGTTTTTT.

The genes are TRBV5-6 and TRBJ1-2; 8 nucleotides agree with TRBD1. This CDR3 region has 14 residues. The V segment lost 4 bases and the J segment 5 bases; nucleotides outside the gene matches: 7. The germline CDR1 and CDR2 sequences are SGHDT and YYEEEE. CDR3 sequence: CASSLGQGGYGYTF. CDR3 in DNA: TGTGCCAGCAGCCTCGGACAGGGCGGATATGGCTACACCTTC.

The gene calls are TRBV7-8 and TRBJ1-4; D remains ambiguous. The CDR3 has 12 residues. Germline CDR1 and CDR2: SGHVS and FQNEAQ. Between the trimmed V and J ends, which lost 6 bases and 6 bases, there was a span of 8 bases. The CDR3 region is CASRQIDEKLFF. Here the CDR3 DNA reads TGTGCCAGCAGACAGATAGATGAAAAACTGTTTTTT.

The genes are TRBV3-1 (or the pseudogene TRBV3-2) and TRBJ1-1; TRBD1 aligns across 7 bases. V was clipped by 4 bases and J by 4 bases; unmatched bases: 9. CDR1 and CDR2 from the germline V gene are LGHDT and YNNKEL (reference sequence). The CDR3 runs 15 residues. The CDR3 loop is CASSPHRQGGTEAFF. In nucleotides, the CDR3 is TGTGCCAGCAGCCCTCACCGACAGGGAGGCACTGAAGCTTTCTTT.

V and J are TRBV10-3 and TRBJ2-1, with 7 bases aligning to TRBD1. CDR1 and CDR2 (germline): ENHRY, SYGVKD. The V and J ends lost 0 bases and 2 bases, in that order; junction bases with no gene match: 4. The CDR3 covers 16 residues. CDR3 bases: TGTGCCATCAGTGAGTCGCCACAGGGGACCTACAATGAGCAGTTCTTC. Translating it yields CAISESPQGTYNEQFF.

The chain has TRBV6-2 or TRBV6-3 and TRBJ2-1; D is perhaps TRBD2 (6 bases). The CDR3 spans 13 residues. Germline loops: CDR1 MNHEY, CDR2 SVGEGT. V lost 5 bases, J lost 6 bases, and 11 bases lay in between. DNA for the CDR3: TGTGCCAGCAGTCGAGGACTACTCAATGAGCAGTTCTTC. This sequence encodes CASSRGLLNEQFF.

The chain is built from TRBV7-9 and TRBJ2-3; 13 nucleotides line up with TRBD2. Germline V CDR1 and CDR2: SEHNR, FQNEAQ (reference sequence). V shed 6 bases, J shed 5 bases, and the junction held 8 bases outside the gene matches. CDR3 size: 16 residues. The CDR3 region has the DNA TGTGCCAGCAGATCTCGGACTAGCGGGAGTGGAGATACGCAGTATTTT. Translating it yields CASRSRTSGSGDTQYF.